One and the same sample provided the 27 T cell receptor beta chains below, sequenced in a study of T cell changes during pregnancy in multiple sclerosis. The data were produced by immunoSEQ multiplex PCR, yet TCRdb's version contains in-frame clones alone and is incomplete. The sample contains about 98,000 clones, about 92% of which appear only once. Sequenced here: peripheral blood, sampled after pregnancy. The source of these receptors is a female donor in good health, enrolled as a control in a pregnancy study.

This sequence joins TRBV7-3 and TRBJ2-2, with TRBD2 identical over 7 bases. J lost 0 bases, V lost 5 bases, and 3 bases had no gene match. The CDR3 consists of 15 residues. The germline V gene has CDR1 SGHTA and CDR2 FQGTGA. This CDR3 reads CASSEGLSNTGELFF. The CDR3 DNA is TGTGCCAGCAGCGAGGGACTATCGAACACCGGGGAGCTGTTTTTT.

The genes are TRBV4-1 and TRBJ2-7; TRBD2 is a possible D gene (6 bases). With 3 bases removed from V and 6 bases from J, the gap between germline ends came to 27 bases. There are 18 residues in the CDR3. CDR1 and CDR2 from the germline V gene are MGHRA and YSYEKL. The CDR3 DNA follows: TGCGCCAGCAGCCACGTACCTCGGGGATCGGGGAGGCTCCGCGAGCAGTACTTC. As protein: CASSHVPRGSGRLREQYF.

As DNA, the CDR3 is TGTGCCAGCTTAATGACAGGGGGACCTTCAGAGACCCAGTACTTC. This translates into CASLMTGGPSETQYF. V is TRBV18 and J is TRBJ2-5, with 9 positions matching TRBD1. The CDR3 is 15 residues long. The germline CDR1 and CDR2 sequences are KGHSH and LQKENI. Losses at the gene ends were 7 bases for V and 4 bases for J; bases not matched to a gene: 10.

This clone appeared once. The chain combines TRBV27 with TRBJ2-1; 12 bases agree with TRBD2. Trimming cost V 5 bases and J 4 bases; bases outside gene matches: 6. CDR1 and CDR2 from the germline V gene are MNHEY and SMNVEV (reference sequence). This CDR3 contains 16 residues. The CDR3 loop is CASSRPGTSGYNEQFF. CDR3 coding DNA: TGTGCCAGCAGTCGACCCGGGACTAGCGGGTACAATGAGCAGTTCTTC.

This chain uses TRBV21-1 with TRBJ2-7; the listed D gene, TRBD2, was not tested against the DNA. TRBV21-1 is a pseudogene. The CDR3 extends over 14 amino acids. In DNA form, the CDR3 reads TGTGCCAGCAGCAAAGACGACTCCACCTACGAGCAGTACTTC. Translating gives CASSKDDSTYEQYF.

The chain couples TRBV6-1 to TRBJ1-2; D perhaps matches TRBD1 (6 bases). This CDR3 region has 18 residues. V was trimmed by 0 bases and J by 0 bases, leaving 17 bases between them. The germline V gene has CDR1 MNHNS and CDR2 SASEGT. The DNA for the CDR3 is TGTGCCAGCAGTGAAGCCGGTTGGGGGGCGGGGGCTAACTATGGCTACACCTTC. Its protein product is CASSEAGWGAGANYGYTF.

This chain links TRBV11-3 with TRBJ1-2; 9 nucleotides match TRBD1. The V gene's germline CDR1 is SGHNT and CDR2 YENEEA. The CDR3 is made up of 14 amino acids. V shed 5 bases, J shed 4 bases, and the junction held 5 bases outside the gene matches. The CDR3 is CASSPGTGIYGYTF. CDR3 DNA: TGTGCCAGCAGCCCCGGGACAGGGATCTATGGCTACACCTTC.

This clone has a handful of counts. This same CDR3 is encoded by further DNA sequences in the sample. The chain is built from TRBV5-1 and TRBJ2-5; 11 bases map to TRBD1. V was clipped by 2 bases and J by 1 base; unmatched bases: 1. CDR1 and CDR2 (germline): SGHRS, YFSETQ. This CDR3 is built from 15 residues. DNA of the CDR3: TGCGCCAGCAGCTTCGGGACAGGGGGCCAAGAGACCCAGTACTTC. The encoded protein is CASSFGTGGQETQYF.

The J gene is TRBJ2-7, the V gene TRBV5-1; weak D call: TRBD1 (6 bases). V gave up 4 bases and J gave up 6 bases, with 17 bases separating them. Germline V gives CDR1 SGHRS, CDR2 YFSETQ. The CDR3 contains 14 residues. Here the CDR3 reads CASSHSGTNTEQYF. In DNA, the CDR3 is TGCGCCAGCAGCCACTCCGGGACAAATACCGAGCAGTACTTC.

In DNA, the CDR3 is TGTGCCAGCAGTGAACGGCAGGACACAGATACGCAGTATTTT. This sequence encodes CASSERQDTDTQYF. The J gene is TRBJ2-3, the V gene TRBV2; D is ambiguous. The germline V gene encodes CDR1 SNHLY and CDR2 FYNNEI. CDR3 length: 14 residues. V dropped 2 bases and J dropped 2 bases, with 8 bases sitting between them. The variable domain in full, with the rest retrieved from reference TRBV2 and TRBJ2-3, is EPEVTQTPSHQVTQMGQEVILRCVPISNHLYFYWYRQILGQKVEFLVSFYNNEISEKSEIFDDQFSVERPDGSNFTLKIRSTKLEDSAMYFCASSERQDTDTQYFGPGTRLTVL.

CDR3 protein: CASSPSGLSTDTQYF. The CDR3 DNA follows: TGTGCCAGCAGCCCTAGCGGTCTTAGCACAGATACGCAGTATTTT. The chain combines TRBV27 with TRBJ2-3; 7 bases are shared with TRBD2. Germline V gene sequence: CDR1 MNHEY, CDR2 SMNVEV (reference sequence). J lost 0 bases, V lost 6 bases, and 6 bases had no gene match. The CDR3 totals 15 residues.

The J gene is TRBJ1-1, the V gene TRBV18; TRBD1 agrees at 8 bases. The CDR3 has 15 residues. J lost 2 bases, V lost 6 bases, and 8 bases had no gene match. Per germline, CDR1 KGHSH and CDR2 LQKENI. The CDR3 DNA reads TGTGCCAGCTCGCCCTGGGACAGGATAAACACTGAAGCTTTCTTT. As protein: CASSPWDRINTEAFF. The full variable domain, with the rest looked up from reference TRBV18 and TRBJ1-1, is NAGVMQNPRHLVRRRGQEARLRCSPMKGHSHVYWYRQLPEEGLKFMVYLQKENIIDESGMPKERFSAEFPKEGPSILRIQQVVRGDSAAYFCASSPWDRINTEAFFGQGTRLTVV.

This clone came up once. This sequence joins TRBV19 and TRBJ2-7; 7 bases agree with TRBD1. This CDR3 has 15 amino acids. Germline V gene data show CDR1 as LNHDA and CDR2 as SQIVND (reference sequence). V shed 5 bases, J shed 0 bases, and the junction held 7 bases outside the gene matches. CDR3: CASSPSGGYSYEQYF. The CDR3 DNA reads TGTGCCAGTAGTCCTTCAGGGGGATACTCCTACGAGCAGTACTTC.

The V and J genes are TRBV18 and TRBJ2-3; a possible D gene is TRBD2 (6 bases). Between the trimmed V and J ends, which lost 0 bases and 0 bases, there was a span of 7 bases. Germline CDR1 and CDR2: KGHSH and LQKENI. This CDR3 is 15 amino acids long. The CDR3: CASSPPGGSTDTQYF. CDR3 DNA: TGTGCCAGCTCACCACCGGGAGGAAGCACAGATACGCAGTATTTT.

The V and J genes are TRBV5-1 and TRBJ2-1; maybe TRBD1 (5 bases). The germline V gene has CDR1 SGHRS and CDR2 YFSETQ. The ends were cut back, 2 bases at V and 9 bases at J, with 9 bases in the middle. The CDR3 totals 12 residues. In DNA form, the CDR3 reads TGCGCCAGCAGCTTCCAGGGTGGTGAGCAGTTCTTC. Translated: CASSFQGGEQFF.

The rearrangement uses TRBV7-3 and TRBJ1-1; D gene uncertain. Per germline, CDR1 SGHTA and CDR2 FQGTGA. The CDR3 covers 14 residues. Trimming took 0 bases from V and 1 from J, leaving 6 bases between them. The CDR3: CASSLTPQNTEAFF. The CDR3 coding sequence is TGTGCCAGCAGCTTAACCCCCCAGAACACTGAAGCTTTCTTT.

This chain connects TRBV27 to TRBJ2-5; 9 nucleotides agree with TRBD2. This CDR3 is 16 amino acids long. In germline, CDR1 is MNHEY, CDR2 SMNVEV (reference sequence). The trim removed 1 base at V and 5 bases at J, leaving 8 bases unmatched. In DNA, the CDR3 is TGTGCCAGCAGTTTATGGGCGGGAGGGCCCTCGGAGACCCAGTACTTC. Encoded protein: CASSLWAGGPSETQYF.

The chain combines TRBV5-1 with TRBJ2-7; 9 bases line up with TRBD2. Germline values: CDR1 SGHRS, CDR2 YFSETQ. The CDR3 is made up of 15 amino acids. The trim removed 0 bases at V and 5 bases at J, leaving 6 bases unmatched. The CDR3 protein is CASSLGGRGSDEQYF. DNA of the CDR3: TGCGCCAGCAGCTTGGGCGGGAGGGGAAGTGACGAGCAGTACTTC.

The rearrangement links TRBV18 to TRBJ2-3, with 9 bases that match TRBD2. The CDR3 length is 17 residues. The V and J ends lost 0 bases and 0 bases, in that order; junction bases with no gene match: 4. Per the germline V gene, CDR1 is KGHSH and CDR2 is LQKENI. The CDR3 nucleotides are TGTGCCAGCTCACCACCGGTCCTAGCGGGAAGCACAGATACGCAGTATTTT. Protein: CASSPPVLAGSTDTQYF.

The CDR3 loop is CASSSSRDRNTGELFF. The DNA for the CDR3 is TGTGCCAGCAGCTCGTCCCGGGACAGGAACACCGGGGAGCTGTTTTTT. The genes are TRBV5-4 and TRBJ2-2; 7 bases are a match to TRBD1. Germline values: CDR1 SGHNT, CDR2 YYREEE (reference sequence). The CDR3 covers 16 residues. With 3 bases clipped from V and 1 base from J, the junction kept 6 bases outside the gene matches.

The rearrangement joins TRBV6-1 to TRBJ1-2; D remains ambiguous. Germline CDR1 MNHNS, CDR2 SASEGT. V was cut by 3 bases and J by 8 bases, with 13 bases left in between. This CDR3 contains 13 residues. The chain's CDR3 is CASSDPTVIGYTF. In DNA form, the CDR3 reads TGTGCCAGCAGTGACCCTACGGTTATCGGCTACACCTTC.

CDR3 amino acids: CASSSLTSGGREQYF. CDR3 DNA: TGTGCCAGCAGTTCCCTGACCTCGGGGGGGCGCGAGCAGTACTTC. The chain has TRBV27 and TRBJ2-5, with 8 nucleotides matching TRBD2. Gene TRBJ2-7 matches the end of the DNA better, so the J call may be wrong. This CDR3 has 15 residues. Germline V lookup: CDR1 MNHEY, CDR2 SMNVEV (reference sequence).

In this sample, this clone turned up once. CDR3 DNA sequence: TGCGCCAGCAGCCAAGATAGGGACAGGGGTCGTGGCTACACCTTC. Encoded protein: CASSQDRDRGRGYTF. The chain links TRBV4-1 to TRBJ1-2, with 10 bases that match TRBD1. Germline lookup yields CDR1 MGHRA and CDR2 YSYEKL. V shed 0 bases, J shed 7 bases, and the junction held 5 bases outside the gene matches. The CDR3 runs 15 residues.

This clone was seen once. The chain couples TRBV7-8 to TRBJ2-3; no clear D gene. Between the trimmed V and J ends, which lost 0 bases and 0 bases, there was a span of 10 bases. Germline V gene lookup returns CDR1 SGHVS and CDR2 FQNEAQ. The CDR3 consists of 16 residues. CDR3 sequence reads: CASSLAMGASTDTQYF. DNA of the CDR3: TGTGCCAGCAGCTTAGCAATGGGCGCAAGCACAGATACGCAGTATTTT.

This sequence joins TRBV6-5 and TRBJ2-3; a weak D match, TRBD1 (6 bases). The CDR3 totals 12 residues. CDR1 and CDR2 from the germline V gene are MNHEY and SVGAGI. With 5 bases removed from V and 5 bases from J, the gap between germline ends came to 8 bases. This CDR3 is CASSTGKDTQYF. CDR3 sequence (DNA): TGTGCCAGCAGTACAGGGAAAGATACGCAGTATTTT.

The rearrangement joins TRBV6-6 to TRBJ1-1, with D tentatively TRBD1 (5 bases). The CDR3 totals 14 residues. Germline-derived CDR1 and CDR2 are MNHNY and SVGAGI (reference sequence). Trimming cost V 4 bases and J 4 bases, with 13 bases left between them. This chain's CDR3 is CASSWQGMGTEAFF. The CDR3 nucleotides read TGTGCCAGCAGTTGGCAGGGAATGGGCACTGAAGCTTTCTTT.

V is TRBV10-2 and J is TRBJ2-5, with TRBD2 matching 7 bases. The trim removed 7 bases at V and 9 bases at J, leaving 5 bases unmatched. Looked up from germline, CDR1 is WSHSY and CDR2 is SAAADI. CDR3 length equals 11 residues. The CDR3 DNA follows: TGCGCCAGCACTAGCGGTGGAGCCCAGTACTTC. It codes for CASTSGGAQYF.